The 20 T cell receptor beta chains in this list originate from one sample, sequenced in a study of shared clonotypes between healthy human individuals. Naive CD8 populations comprised CD45RO-negative cells positively selected for CCR7, excluding terminally differentiated effector memory CD45RA+ cells. Profiling relied on immunoSEQ multiplex PCR, and the TCRdb table lists in-frame clones only, not all of them. Of 750,000 to 1,000,000 clones in the sample, 90% to 95% are singletons; the top ten hold around 24%. The sequencing input was naive CD8+ T cells sorted from blood. These receptors were collected from a man aged 25-45 years in good health.

This clone was recorded a few times. The sample holds other DNA sequences that translate to the same CDR3. The chain combines TRBV9 with TRBJ2-1; no firm D call. Germline V gives CDR1 SGDLS, CDR2 YYNGEE. V lost 0 bases and J lost 7, with 5 bases in between. The CDR3 has 12 residues. CDR3 loop: CASSVEGNEQFF. CDR3 DNA: TGTGCCAGCAGCGTAGAGGGTAATGAGCAGTTCTTC.

The V gene is TRBV7-9, the J gene TRBJ2-7; D might be TRBD2 (5 bases). The germline V gene has CDR1 SEHNR and CDR2 FQNEAQ (reference sequence). The V and J ends lost 5 bases and 6 bases respectively, with 14 bases between them. This CDR3 comprises 13 residues. This CDR3 reads CASSPPGEGEQYF. The CDR3 nucleotides read TGTGCCAGCAGCCCCCCGGGTGAGGGCGAGCAGTACTTC.

In DNA form, the CDR3 reads TGTGCCAGCAGCCCCCGGGACAGGGCGGGTGAGACCCAGTACTTC. Its protein is CASSPRDRAGETQYF. The chain is built from TRBV14 and TRBJ2-5; 9 nucleotides line up with TRBD1. V gave up 4 bases and J gave up 5 bases; unmatched junction bases: 8. The length of the CDR3 is 15 residues. Germline CDR1 SGHDN, CDR2 FVKESK.

The chain carries TRBV11-1 and TRBJ2-3; D unclear. Trimming removed 2 bases from V and 4 bases from J, with 13 bases in between. CDR3 length equals 15 residues. The V gene's germline CDR1 is SGHAT and CDR2 FQDESV (reference sequence). CDR3 in amino acids: CASSLPRLGADTQYF. The CDR3 DNA follows: TGTGCCAGCAGCTTACCCCGGCTGGGTGCAGATACGCAGTATTTT.

This CDR3 is CASRSTLQGYTGELFF. The CDR3 DNA reads TGTGCCAGCAGATCGACTCTACAGGGTTACACCGGGGAGCTGTTTTTT. The chain has TRBV11-2 and TRBJ2-2; possibly TRBD1 for D (6 bases). The length of the CDR3 is 16 residues. Germline CDR1 SGHAT, CDR2 FQNNGV. V was clipped by 6 bases and J by 3 bases, with 17 bases between them. The whole variable domain, filled in from reference TRBV11-2 and TRBJ2-2, reads EAGVAQSPRYKIIEKRQSVAFWCNPISGHATLYWYQQILGQGPKLLIQFQNNGVVDDSQLPKDRFSAERLKGVDSTLKIQPAKLEDSAVYLCASRSTLQGYTGELFFGEGSRLTVL.

This clone was recorded only once. The genes are TRBV6-4 and TRBJ1-5; D is unresolved. The CDR3 is 11 amino acids. Per the germline V gene, CDR1 is MRHNA and CDR2 is SNTAGT. V was cut by 6 bases and J by 8 bases, with 8 bases left in between. CDR3 residues: CASRVRKPQHF. For the CDR3, the DNA is TGTGCCAGCAGGGTGAGGAAGCCCCAGCATTTT.

V usage is TRBV4-3 and J usage is TRBJ2-3; TRBD2 aligns across 9 bases. The CDR3 is made up of 17 amino acids. Germline V gene sequence: CDR1 LGHNA, CDR2 YSLEER. Trimming removed 0 bases from V and 2 bases from J; junction bases left unmatched: 6. CDR3 coding DNA: TGCGCCAGCAGCCAAGATCTGCTAGCGGGACACACAGATACGCAGTATTTT. Its protein product is CASSQDLLAGHTDTQYF.

The V and J genes are TRBV5-8 and TRBJ2-7; no clear D gene. This CDR3 has 13 residues. Germline assignment: CDR1 SGHTS and CDR2 YDEGEE. V lost 1 base and J lost 1, with 6 bases in between. The CDR3 DNA sequence: TGTGCCAGCAGCTTGTCGGCGTCCTACGAGCAGTACTTC. Translating gives CASSLSASYEQYF. The full variable domain, rest sourced from reference TRBV5-8 and TRBJ2-7, is EAGVTQSPTHLIKTRGQQATLRCSPISGHTSVYWYQQALGLGLQFLLWYDEGEERNRGNFPPRFSGRQFPNYSSELNVNALELEDSALYLCASSLSASYEQYFGPGTRLTVT.

The chain joins TRBV7-9 to TRBJ1-4; D uncertain. This CDR3 is 14 amino acids long. V was shortened by 5 bases and J by 4 bases, with 11 bases between the two germline ends. Germline CDR1 SEHNR, CDR2 FQNEAQ (reference sequence). CDR3 region: CASSRPPNNEKLFF. The CDR3 DNA reads as TGTGCCAGCAGCCGTCCCCCGAATAATGAAAAACTGTTTTTT.

The chain recombines TRBV6-6 with TRBJ2-2; D possibly corresponds to TRBD1 (5 bases). Deletions cut 0 bases from V and 6 bases from J, with 11 bases between. CDR1 MNHNY and CDR2 SVGAGI come from the germline V gene (reference sequence). This CDR3 is built from 15 residues. CDR3 nucleotide sequence: TGTGCCAGCAGTTACTCGCTGGGGCGATCCGGGGAGCTGTTTTTT. Translating it yields CASSYSLGRSGELFF.

As concerns this clone: The same CDR3 can be traced to other DNA sequences in this sample. This chain joins TRBV4-2 and TRBJ1-1; D is uncertain. CDR1 and CDR2 (germline): LGHNA, YNFKEQ. Between the trimmed V and J ends, which lost 5 bases and 4 bases, there was a span of 11 bases. The length of the CDR3 is 13 residues. DNA of the CDR3: TGTGCCAGCAGCTTGGTGGGGAGCACTGAAGCTTTCTTT. Translated: CASSLVGSTEAFF.

The chain combines TRBV19 with TRBJ1-5, with D possibly TRBD1 on 6 matching bases. The CDR3 is made up of 19 amino acids. Trimming pared 7 bases from V and 5 bases from J, leaving 30 bases between. Germline lookup yields CDR1 LNHDA and CDR2 SQIVND (reference sequence). CDR3 DNA sequence: TGTGCCAGTACCGAAGAAGTGGAAGGGACGGGGACACAATATCAGCCCCAGCATTTT. It is translated as CASTEEVEGTGTQYQPQHF.

J is TRBJ2-7 and V is TRBV11-2, with D possibly being TRBD2 (7 bases). V lost 5 bases to trimming and J lost 3 bases, with 11 bases between them. CDR3 size: 13 residues. Germline CDR1 SGHAT, CDR2 FQNNGV. The CDR3 nucleotides read TGTGCCAGCAGCGAAGGGGGGGACTACGAGCAGTACTTC. Protein sequence: CASSEGGDYEQYF.

The rearrangement links TRBV6-1 to TRBJ1-3; 7 nucleotides match TRBD1. This CDR3 has 15 amino acids. V lost 2 bases to trimming and J lost 0 bases; unmatched junction nucleotides: 1. Per germline, CDR1 MNHNS and CDR2 SASEGT. CDR3 amino acids: CASSEQGVSGNTIYF. Written as DNA, the CDR3 is TGTGCCAGCAGTGAACAGGGGGTCTCTGGAAACACCATATATTTT.

The CDR3 protein is CASAQLADNTDTQYF. The CDR3 nucleotides are TGTGCCAGCGCGCAACTAGCGGATAACACAGATACGCAGTATTTT. The chain carries TRBV27 and TRBJ2-3; 8 bases are shared with TRBD2. This CDR3 is 15 amino acids long. Germline CDR1 is MNHEY and CDR2 is SMNVEV (reference sequence). The J segment lost 2 bases and the V segment lost 8 bases, leaving 9 bases of the junction unmatched.

This chain uses TRBV7-8 with TRBJ1-1, with TRBD1 as a possible D gene (6 bases). Germline loops: CDR1 SGHVS, CDR2 FQNEAQ. Trimming took off 2 bases at V and 11 bases at J, with 18 bases between the two ends. The CDR3 consists of 14 residues. The CDR3 DNA reads as TGTGCCAGCAGCTTATTGGGCAGGGGAGGGTCGGCTTTCTTT. Its protein is CASSLLGRGGSAFF.

The chain couples TRBV27 to TRBJ2-2, with unresolved D. This CDR3 comprises 13 residues. The germline V gene has CDR1 MNHEY and CDR2 SMNVEV (reference sequence). V dropped 3 bases and J dropped 7 bases, with 9 bases sitting between them. The CDR3 DNA sequence: TGTGCCAGCAGTTTTGCCGCTGTCGGGGAGCTGTTTTTT. It encodes CASSFAAVGELFF.

The table lists this clone with a few counts. The rearrangement joins TRBV29-1 to TRBJ2-7; perhaps TRBD1 as D (6 bases). V dropped 5 bases and J dropped 7 bases, with 24 bases sitting between them. The CDR3 extends over 15 amino acids. Germline V CDR1 and CDR2: SQVTM, ANQGSEA. CDR3 DNA: TGCAGCGTTACACCTAAGGGGGTCAGTTTGGGAGAGCAGTACTTC. It codes for CSVTPKGVSLGEQYF.

In the case of this clone: Other DNA sequences in this specimen translate into the identical CDR3. The chain carries TRBV27 and TRBJ1-5, with D hard to call. In germline, CDR1 is MNHEY, CDR2 SMNVEV (reference sequence). Between the trimmed V and J ends, which lost 6 bases and 3 bases, there was a span of 9 bases. The CDR3 has 13 amino acids. CDR3 sequence (DNA): TGTGCCAGCAGAGACGGATACAATCAGCCCCAGCATTTT. It yields the protein CASRDGYNQPQHF.

The V call is TRBV28, the J call TRBJ2-2; 10 bases line up with TRBD2. V was pared by 5 bases and J by 1 base, with 4 bases of the junction left unmatched. The CDR3 is 16 amino acids. Germline V gene sequence: CDR1 MDHEN, CDR2 SYDVKM. The CDR3 bases are TGTGCCAGCAGTCTCTTAGCGGGAGGGAACACCGGGGAGCTGTTTTTT. It yields the protein CASSLLAGGNTGELFF.